The following is a TCR beta chain sequence with its context. Its antigen remains unidentified. The germline V gene has CDR1 SGHRS and CDR2 YFSETQ. The CDR3 length is 14 residues. V lost 2 bases and J lost 4, with 13 bases in between. This record comes from a study of cytomegalovirus exposure and HLA in healthy donors. Regarding the study as a whole: Reports described diagnosis of cytomegalovirus status by the classifier as highly specific and sensitive. Segments of the TCR beta V type were, in most cases, productive about 87% or about 30% of the time in an earlier analysis. Several top significant clusters appeared, in a later analysis, to be linked to common viral pathogens. In a later analysis, TCR beta V- and J-gene trimming showed a link to a missense DCLRE1C variant.

The PCR employed 60 Vbeta primers together with 13 Jbeta primers. Some clones are missing from TCRdb's copy, which holds only in-frame ones; the method was immunoSEQ multiplex PCR. The sample has 150,000 to 200,000 clones; about four fifths are singletons. Specimen: PBMCs. V and J are TRBV5-1 and TRBJ2-7; D perhaps matches TRBD1 (7 bases). The source of this sequence is a woman aged 25 to 45 in good health and CMV-seropositive. The CDR3 DNA is TGCGCCAGCAGCTTTGGAGGGGGCGAGTACGAGCAGTACTTC. Residues: CASSFGGGEYEQYF.